The sequence of this T cell receptor beta chain was determined in a study of blood T cells in healthy people across ages. Study-wide background: The capture of about one barcoded beta molecule per two T cells was achieved by template switching.

The CDR3 loop spans 14 amino acids. J was trimmed by 5 bases and V by 5 bases; bases with no gene match: 8. CDR1 is MNHEY and CDR2 is SMNVEV in the germline V gene (reference sequence). Comments on this clonotype: Its antigen is currently unknown.

Study-wide results and caveats: Unsorted PBMC material precluded a definitive naive versus antigen-experienced comparison.

Together with a sample-barcoded 5' primer, a J-beta primer mix was included in a second PCR lasting roughly 6 to 12 cycles. Each CDR3 protein is one row after TCRdb ran MiXCR on the 5' RACE reads. There are some 800,000 distinct CDR3 sequences in the sample; around two fifths occur only once, and approximately 20% lies in the top ten. This clonotype was obtained from a man in his sixties in good health. The specimen was blood. J is TRBJ2-7 and V is TRBV27, with 8 nucleotides matching TRBD1. DNA for the CDR3: TGTGCCAGCAGTGTCTACAGGGGGATCGACGAGCAGTACTTC. It codes for CASSVYRGIDEQYF.